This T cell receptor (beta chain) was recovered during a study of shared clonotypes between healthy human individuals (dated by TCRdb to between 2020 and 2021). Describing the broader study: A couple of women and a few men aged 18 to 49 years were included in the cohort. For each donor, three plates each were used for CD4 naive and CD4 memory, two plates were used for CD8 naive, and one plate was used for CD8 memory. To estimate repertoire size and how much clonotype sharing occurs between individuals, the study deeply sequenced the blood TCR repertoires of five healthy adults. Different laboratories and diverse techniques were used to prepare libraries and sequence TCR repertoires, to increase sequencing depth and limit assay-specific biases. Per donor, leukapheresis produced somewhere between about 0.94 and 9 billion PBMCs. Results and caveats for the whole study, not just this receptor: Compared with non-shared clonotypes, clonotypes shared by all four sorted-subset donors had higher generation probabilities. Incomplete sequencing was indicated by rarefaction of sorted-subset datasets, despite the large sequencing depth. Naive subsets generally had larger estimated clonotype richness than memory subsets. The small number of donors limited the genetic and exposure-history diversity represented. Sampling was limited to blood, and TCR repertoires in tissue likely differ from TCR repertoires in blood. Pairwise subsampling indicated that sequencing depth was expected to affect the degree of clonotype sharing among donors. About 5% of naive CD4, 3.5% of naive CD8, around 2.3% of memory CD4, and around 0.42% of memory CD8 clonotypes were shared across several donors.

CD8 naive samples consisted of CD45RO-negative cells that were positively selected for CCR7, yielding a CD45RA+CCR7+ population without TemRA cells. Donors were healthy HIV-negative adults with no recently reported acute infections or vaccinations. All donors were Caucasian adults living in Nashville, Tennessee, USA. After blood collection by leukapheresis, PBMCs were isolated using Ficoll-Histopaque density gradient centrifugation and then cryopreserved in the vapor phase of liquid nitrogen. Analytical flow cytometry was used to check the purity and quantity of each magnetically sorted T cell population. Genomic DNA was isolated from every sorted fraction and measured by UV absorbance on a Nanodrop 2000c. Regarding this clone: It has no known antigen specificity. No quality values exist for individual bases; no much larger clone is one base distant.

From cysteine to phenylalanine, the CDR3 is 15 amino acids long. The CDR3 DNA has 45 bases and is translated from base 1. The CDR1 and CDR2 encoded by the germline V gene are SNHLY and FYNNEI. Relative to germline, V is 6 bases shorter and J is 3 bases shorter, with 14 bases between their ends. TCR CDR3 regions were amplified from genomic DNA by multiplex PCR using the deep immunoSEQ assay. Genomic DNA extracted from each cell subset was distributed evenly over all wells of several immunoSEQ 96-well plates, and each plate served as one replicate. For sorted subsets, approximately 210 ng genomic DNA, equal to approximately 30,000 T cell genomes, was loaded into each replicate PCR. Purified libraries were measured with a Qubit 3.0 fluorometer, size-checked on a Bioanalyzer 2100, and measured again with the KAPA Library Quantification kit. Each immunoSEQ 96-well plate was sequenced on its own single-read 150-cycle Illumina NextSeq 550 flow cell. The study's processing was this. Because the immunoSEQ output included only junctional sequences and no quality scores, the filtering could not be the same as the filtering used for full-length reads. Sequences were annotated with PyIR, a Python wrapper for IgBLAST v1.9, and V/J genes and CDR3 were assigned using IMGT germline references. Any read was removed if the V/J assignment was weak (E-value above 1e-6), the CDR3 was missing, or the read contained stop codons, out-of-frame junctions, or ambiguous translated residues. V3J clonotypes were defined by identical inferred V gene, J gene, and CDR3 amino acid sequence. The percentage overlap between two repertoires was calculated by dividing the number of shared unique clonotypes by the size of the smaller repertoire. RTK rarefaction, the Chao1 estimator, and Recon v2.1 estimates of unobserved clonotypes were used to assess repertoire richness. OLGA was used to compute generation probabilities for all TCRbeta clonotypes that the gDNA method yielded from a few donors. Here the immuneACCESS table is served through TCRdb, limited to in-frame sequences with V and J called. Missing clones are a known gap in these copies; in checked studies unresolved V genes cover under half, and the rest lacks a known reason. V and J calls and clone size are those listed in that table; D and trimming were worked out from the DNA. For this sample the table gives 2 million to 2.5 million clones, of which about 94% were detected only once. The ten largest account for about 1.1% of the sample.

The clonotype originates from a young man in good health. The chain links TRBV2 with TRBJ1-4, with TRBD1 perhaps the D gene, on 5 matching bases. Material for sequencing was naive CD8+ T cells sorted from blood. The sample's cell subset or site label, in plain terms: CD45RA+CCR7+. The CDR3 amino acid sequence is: CASSSQGTANEKLFF. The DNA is TGTGCCAGCAGCTCTCAGGGAACCGCTAATGAAAAACTGTTTTTT.